In this sample, the clone carrying this TCR beta chain turned up a few times. Its antigen is unknown. Donors were systemically healthy Caucasian individuals from Russia aged about 6 to 100 years. The CDR3 runs to 14 residues. V lost 3 bases, J lost 2 bases, and 11 bases lay in between. Germline loops: CDR1 LGHNA, CDR2 YNFKEQ. This sample is part of a study of blood T cells in healthy people across ages. In the study overall: Through template switching, about one barcoded beta molecule was captured per two T cells, as measured in model experiments. General study findings and limits: The CMV status of each donor remained undetermined, and this could have confounded shifts in expanded clonotypes. Both higher diversity and more naive CD4+ cells marked long-lived donors when set against aged donors.

Then a second PCR, running roughly 6 to 11 cycles, was carried out with a sample-barcoded 5' primer and a J-beta primer mix. TCRdb called the 5' RACE reads again in MiXCR, with one record for every CDR3 protein. Here the sample spans over 1,200,000 distinct CDR3 sequences, roughly 60% being singletons. The chain has TRBV4-2 and TRBJ2-7; D ambiguous. The sequenced sample was blood. The clonotype comes from a man between 18 and 29 years old in good health. The CDR3 reads CASSQTGTAYEQYF. The DNA of the CDR3 is TGTGCCAGCAGCCAGACCGGTACCGCCTACGAGCAGTACTTC.